Below are 32 T cell receptor beta chains sequenced from a single sample in a study of T cells in Graves' hyperthyroidism and ophthalmopathy. Regions amplified from RNA transcripts were the TCR beta CDR3 regions. Initially, a first-round RT-PCR of the TCR CDR3 employed the HTBI primer set. A single record per CDR3 protein comes from TCRdb applying MiXCR to the multiplex PCR reads. The profile covers roughly 170,000 distinct CDR3 sequences, with approximately 17% appearing a single time and roughly 28% taken by the ten largest. The sequencing input was blood. The receptors come from a woman between 50 and 59 years old with Graves' hyperthyroidism.

This clonotype was seen a single time. This chain joins TRBV19 and TRBJ1-2; 12 nucleotides align to TRBD1. Germline V CDR1 and CDR2: LNHDA, SQIVND (reference sequence). This CDR3 is built from 16 residues. The J segment lost 5 bases and the V segment lost 5 bases, leaving 9 bases of the junction unmatched. DNA of the CDR3: TGTGCCAGTAGTTCGGGACAGGGGGCCCCCTTTTATGGCTACACCTTC. This sequence encodes CASSSGQGAPFYGYTF.

This clonotype was seen only once. CDR3 sequence (DNA): TGTGCCAGCAGCTTAGGGTCCGCATCGCCGGGAGAGCAGTACTTC. This sequence encodes CASSLGSASPGEQYF. V gene TRBV11-2 combines with J gene TRBJ2-7, with D maybe TRBD2 (5 bases). Per germline, CDR1 SGHAT and CDR2 FQNNGV. CDR3 length: 15 residues. V dropped 1 base and J dropped 7 bases, with 17 bases sitting between them. The full variable domain, with the rest looked up from reference TRBV11-2 and TRBJ2-7, is EAGVAQSPRYKIIEKRQSVAFWCNPISGHATLYWYQQILGQGPKLLIQFQNNGVVDDSQLPKDRFSAERLKGVDSTLKIQPAKLEDSAVYLCASSLGSASPGEQYFGPGTRLTVT.

This clonotype was picked up many times. The chain uses TRBV20-1 and TRBJ1-5; D possibly corresponds to TRBD1 (6 bases). Germline loops: CDR1 DFQATT, CDR2 SNEGSKA (reference sequence). The CDR3 totals 17 residues. Trimming removed 3 bases at V and 0 bases at J, with 18 bases between. CDR3 in amino acids: CSASGGQGFGSNQPQHF. The CDR3, as DNA: TGCAGTGCTAGCGGGGGGCAGGGATTTGGTAGCAATCAGCCCCAGCATTTT.

The chain uses TRBV29-1 and TRBJ1-2; TRBD1 agrees at 7 bases. CDR1 and CDR2 from the germline V gene are SQVTM and ANQGSEA. This CDR3 spans 13 amino acids. V lost 4 bases to trimming and J lost 6 bases; unmatched junction nucleotides: 8. CDR3 DNA sequence: TGCAGCGTTGGGGGGAGGGGGCTTGATGGCTACACCTTC. It translates to CSVGGRGLDGYTF.

This clonotype was counted between two and nine times. This chain joins TRBV12-3 or TRBV12-4 and TRBJ1-2; 9 bases line up with TRBD1. V gave up 1 base and J gave up 3 bases; unmatched junction bases: 3. The CDR3 runs to 15 residues. This CDR3 is CASSLGQGVYYGYTF. CDR3 bases: TGTGCCAGCAGTTTAGGACAGGGGGTCTACTATGGCTACACCTTC.

This clonotype was seen only once. The chain combines TRBV12-3 or TRBV12-4 with TRBJ1-2; 7 bases agree with TRBD1. V trimming: 6 bases; J trimming: 8 bases; junction bases outside the gene matches: 6. The CDR3 has 12 amino acids. CDR3 in amino acids: CASSPGQEGYTF. The CDR3 nucleotides are TGTGCCAGCAGCCCCGGACAGGAGGGCTACACCTTC.

This clonotype has at least ten counts. In DNA, the CDR3 is TGTGCCAGCAGTGAAGCTTACAGGGCGGGGACTGAAGCTTTCTTT. Protein: CASSEAYRAGTEAFF. The chain couples TRBV6-1 to TRBJ1-1, with D possibly TRBD1 on 6 matching bases. Germline V gives CDR1 MNHNS, CDR2 SASEGT. The CDR3 length is 15 residues. The V end lost 0 bases, the J end lost 5 bases, and 13 bases lay between the germline ends.

This clonotype was seen repeatedly, ten times or more. J is TRBJ2-7 and V is TRBV12-3 or TRBV12-4, with D possibly being TRBD1 (5 bases). This CDR3 contains 13 residues. V was clipped by 7 bases and J by 0 bases, with 10 bases between them. The CDR3 DNA follows: TGTGCCAGCATGGACAAGATCTCCTACGAGCAGTACTTC. Residues: CASMDKISYEQYF.

The V gene is TRBV7-9, the J gene TRBJ1-1; D is perhaps TRBD1 (6 bases). Germline-derived CDR1 and CDR2 are SEHNR and FQNEAQ (reference sequence). The V and J ends lost 5 bases and 7 bases respectively, with 8 bases between them. CDR3 size: 11 residues. The CDR3 DNA reads TGTGCCAGCAGCGAACAGGGTGAAGCTTTCTTT. Amino acids: CASSEQGEAFF.

The sample holds many counts of this clonotype. The gene calls are TRBV7-8 and TRBJ2-5; 9 bases line up with TRBD1. The V gene's germline CDR1 is SGHVS and CDR2 FQNEAQ. V lost 2 bases and J lost 5; bases outside the gene matches: 9. The CDR3 is made up of 16 amino acids. The CDR3: CASSLSHRGLRETQYF. CDR3 DNA sequence: TGTGCCAGCAGCTTATCCCACAGGGGGCTGCGGGAGACCCAGTACTTC.

CDR3 amino acids: CASSQDSGTHYGYTF. The CDR3 region has the DNA TGCGCCAGCAGCCAGGACTCCGGGACACACTATGGCTACACCTTC. This rearrangement joins TRBV4-1 to TRBJ1-2; D is possibly TRBD1 (6 bases). In germline, CDR1 is MGHRA, CDR2 YSYEKL. Trimming stripped 3 bases from V and 3 bases from J, with 14 bases between. This CDR3 contains 15 residues.

This CDR3 reads CAISGAGDTEAFF. CDR3 DNA: TGTGCCATCAGTGGGGCAGGGGACACTGAAGCTTTCTTT. J is TRBJ1-1 and V is TRBV10-3, with D perhaps TRBD1 (6 bases). CDR3 length: 13 amino acids. Germline V gene data show CDR1 as ENHRY and CDR2 as SYGVKD. With 4 bases removed from V and 3 bases from J, the gap between germline ends came to 9 bases.

V and J are TRBV4-3 and TRBJ2-7; TRBD2 agrees at 16 bases. The CDR3 covers 17 residues. V shed 4 bases and J 4 bases; nucleotides not matched to a gene: 7. Germline V gene sequence: CDR1 LGHNA, CDR2 YSLEER. The CDR3 DNA is TGCGCCAGCAGCCTCGGGACTAGCGGGGGGGCAGGGTACGAGCAGTACTTC. It yields the protein CASSLGTSGGAGYEQYF.

The rearrangement uses TRBV11-2 and TRBJ2-7; D ambiguous. V shed 1 base and J shed 7 bases, with 8 bases lying between them. Germline CDR1 SGHAT, CDR2 FQNNGV. The CDR3 spans 12 residues. Here the CDR3 DNA reads TGTGCCAGCAGCTTAGGGCCCTGGGAGCAGTACTTC. Translated: CASSLGPWEQYF.

V usage is TRBV19 and J usage is TRBJ2-5; the match to TRBD2 covers 8 bases. CDR1 is LNHDA, CDR2 SQIVND, per germline (reference sequence). V gave up 2 bases and J gave up 9 bases; unmatched junction bases: 14. The CDR3 covers 16 residues. CDR3 amino acids: CASSIRLVGMREAQYF. CDR3 sequence (DNA): TGTGCCAGTAGTATAAGATTGGTGGGTATGCGGGAGGCCCAGTACTTC. The entire variable domain, with the rest obtained from reference TRBV19 and TRBJ2-5, is as follows: DGGITQSPKYLFRKEGQNVTLSCEQNLNHDAMYWYRQDPGQGLRLIYYSQIVNDFQKGDIAEGYSVSREKKESFPLTVTSAQKNPTAFYLCASSIRLVGMREAQYFGPGTRLLVL.

At least ten counts were recorded for this clonotype. The V call is TRBV7-2, the J call TRBJ1-2, with D uncertain. Germline V gives CDR1 SGHTA, CDR2 FQGNSA. The CDR3 runs to 14 residues. Trimming stripped 1 base from V and 7 bases from J, with 13 bases between. CDR3: CASSLEADGRGYTF. CDR3 bases: TGTGCCAGCAGCTTAGAGGCAGACGGCCGTGGCTACACCTTC.

V usage is TRBV4-1 and J usage is TRBJ2-1; a possible D gene is TRBD2 (5 bases). This CDR3 has 14 amino acids. Per the germline V gene, CDR1 is MGHRA and CDR2 is YSYEKL. The V gene lost 3 bases and the J gene lost 7 bases, with 13 bases spanning the gap. CDR3 sequence: CASSHSHRGNEQFF. The CDR3 bases are TGCGCCAGCAGCCACTCTCATCGGGGTAATGAGCAGTTCTTC.

This clonotype was counted between two and nine times. The chain combines TRBV19 with TRBJ1-4; D may be TRBD1 (5 bases). This CDR3 region has 17 residues. With 1 base removed from V and 3 bases from J, the gap between germline ends came to 15 bases. Germline CDR1 LNHDA, CDR2 SQIVND (reference sequence). This chain's CDR3 is CASSIALARGANEKLFF. The CDR3 nucleotides read TGTGCCAGTAGTATAGCCTTGGCCCGGGGCGCTAATGAAAAACTGTTTTTT. The whole variable domain, remainder taken from reference TRBV19 and TRBJ1-4, is DGGITQSPKYLFRKEGQNVTLSCEQNLNHDAMYWYRQDPGQGLRLIYYSQIVNDFQKGDIAEGYSVSREKKESFPLTVTSAQKNPTAFYLCASSIALARGANEKLFFGSGTQLSVL.

This clonotype was detected a few times. The chain uses TRBV5-1 and TRBJ1-6; a weak D match, TRBD1 (5 bases). V lost 2 bases and J lost 6, with 9 bases in between. CDR3 length equals 14 residues. Germline values: CDR1 SGHRS, CDR2 YFSETQ. In DNA, the CDR3 is TGCGCCAGCAGCTTAGACAGCCTTAATTCACCCCTCCACTTT. Translation gives CASSLDSLNSPLHF.

Comment on this clonotype: This may be a read error, as it is one base from a much larger clone. V is TRBV19 and J is TRBJ2-1; D is uncertain. Germline lookup yields CDR1 LNHDA and CDR2 SQIVND (reference sequence). This CDR3 has 17 amino acids. The CDR3 DNA is TGTGCCAGTAGTTCGCCTCCAGGAACGAGCTCCTACAATGGGCAGTTCTTC. Its protein is CASSSPPGTSSYNGQFF.

Many counts were recorded for this clonotype. This sequence joins TRBV28 and TRBJ2-3; D gene uncertain. In germline, CDR1 is MDHEN, CDR2 SYDVKM. V was shortened by 1 base and J by 6 bases, with 11 bases between the two germline ends. The CDR3 loop spans 14 amino acids. The CDR3 spells CASSLSPRMDTQYF. Here the CDR3 DNA reads TGTGCCAGCAGTTTATCCCCTAGAATGGATACGCAGTATTTT.

V gene TRBV6-1 combines with J gene TRBJ2-1; 10 bases agree with TRBD2. Germline CDR1 reads MNHNS; CDR2 reads SASEGT. The V gene end was trimmed by 10 bases and the J gene end by 4 bases; junction bases not matched to a gene: 4. The CDR3 has 13 residues. This CDR3 reads CATAGGDYNEQFF. The CDR3 region has the DNA TGTGCCACAGCGGGAGGGGATTACAATGAGCAGTTCTTC.

This clonotype was recorded at least ten times. This chain links TRBV18 with TRBJ1-3; D is uncertain. V lost 4 bases to trimming and J lost 1 base, with 8 bases between them. Germline loops: CDR1 KGHSH, CDR2 LQKENI. The CDR3 sequence is 14 residues long. The CDR3 spells CASSLRRSGNTIYF. For the CDR3, the DNA is TGTGCCAGCTCACTGAGGCGGTCTGGAAACACCATATATTTT.

In this sample, this clonotype turned up a few times. This chain links TRBV20-1 with TRBJ1-2; the D gene is possibly TRBD1 (5 bases). Germline values: CDR1 DFQATT, CDR2 SNEGSKA (reference sequence). The CDR3 length is 16 residues. Between the trimmed V and J ends, which lost 3 bases and 3 bases, there was a span of 20 bases. CDR3 amino acids: CSARRQNSRGYYGYTF. DNA of the CDR3: TGCAGTGCTAGGAGACAGAACTCCCGAGGGTACTATGGCTACACCTTC.

This clonotype showed up many times. V is TRBV29-1 and J is TRBJ1-2; TRBD1 aligns across 7 bases. J gave up 2 bases and V 7 bases, and 10 bases lay outside the gene matches. The V gene's germline CDR1 is SQVTM and CDR2 ANQGSEA. CDR3 length: 14 amino acids. Here the CDR3 reads CSAIPGQTNYGYTF. DNA of the CDR3: TGCAGCGCAATACCGGGACAGACCAACTATGGCTACACCTTC.

This clonotype was seen ten or more times. The genes are TRBV11-2 and TRBJ2-6; D possibly corresponds to TRBD1 (5 bases). The CDR3 length is 19 residues. CDR1 and CDR2 (germline): SGHAT, FQNNGV. Trimming removed 0 bases at V and 0 bases at J, with 15 bases between. CDR3 residues: CASSLDSRRQISGANVLTF. In nucleotides, the CDR3 is TGTGCCAGCAGCTTAGATTCCAGACGACAGATCTCTGGGGCCAACGTCCTGACTTTC.

This clonotype was picked up many times. The chain couples TRBV27 to TRBJ2-2, with 13 positions matching TRBD2. Germline assignment: CDR1 MNHEY and CDR2 SMNVEV (reference sequence). V shed 0 bases, J shed 4 bases, and the junction held 8 bases outside the gene matches. The CDR3 is 19 amino acids. In nucleotides, the CDR3 is TGTGCCAGCAGTTTATCCCCATGGACTAGCGGGGGACCCACCGGGGAGCTGTTTTTT. This sequence encodes CASSLSPWTSGGPTGELFF.

This clonotype was recorded at least ten times. The chain has TRBV6-1 and TRBJ1-3, with 9 bases aligning to TRBD1. This CDR3 spans 15 amino acids. Per the germline V gene, CDR1 is MNHNS and CDR2 is SASEGT. J was trimmed by 2 bases and V by 6 bases; bases with no gene match: 5. The CDR3 bases are TGTGCCAGCAGACCACAGGGGGCAACTGGAAACACCATATATTTT. This translates into CASRPQGATGNTIYF.

This clonotype was observed a few times. The junction differs from germline at one of its ends, possibly a read error. The V call is TRBV5-1, the J call TRBJ2-1; 9 bases line up with TRBD1. Germline loops: CDR1 SGHRS, CDR2 YFSETQ. The CDR3 runs 14 residues. This CDR3 is CTSSPRTGDNEQFF. The CDR3 DNA reads as TGCACCAGCAGCCCTAGGACAGGGGATAATGAGCAGTTCTTC.

This clonotype showed up many times. The chain couples TRBV7-3 to TRBJ2-1; possibly TRBD1 or TRBD2 for D (5 bases each). V dropped 3 bases and J dropped 0 bases, with 12 bases sitting between them. The CDR3 runs to 16 residues. The germline CDR1 and CDR2 sequences are SGHTA and FQGTGA. In DNA, the CDR3 is TGTGCCAGCAGCTTCATAGCAGGGAGCTCCTACAATGAGCAGTTCTTC. Encoded protein: CASSFIAGSSYNEQFF.

The sample holds many counts of this clonotype. The V gene is TRBV27, the J gene TRBJ2-7, with D perhaps matching TRBD2 (5 bases). V gave up 6 bases and J gave up 3 bases, with 12 bases separating them. This CDR3 contains 13 residues. Germline CDR1 reads MNHEY; CDR2 reads SMNVEV (reference sequence). This CDR3 is CASRLSEDYEQYF. CDR3 DNA sequence: TGTGCCAGCAGGCTTTCGGAGGACTACGAGCAGTACTTC.

This clonotype has a handful of counts. The gene calls are TRBV6-1 and TRBJ2-1; a weak D match, TRBD1 (6 bases). The CDR3 contains 15 residues. The V end was cut by 7 bases, the J end by 4 bases, with 17 bases between. Per germline, CDR1 MNHNS and CDR2 SASEGT. The CDR3 region has the DNA TGTGCCAGCACCTACGGAGCAGGGGTTTACAATGAGCAGTTCTTC. The encoded protein is CASTYGAGVYNEQFF.